This TCR beta chain came from a study of cytomegalovirus exposure and HLA in healthy donors. General study results and limits: Indistinguishable V segments, including TRBV6-2 and TRBV6-3, were excluded. A likely sequencing artifact accounted for one observed cluster of highly shared sequence variants. Analysis was carried out at a later point, and it linked a missense DCLRE1C variant to TCR beta V- and J-gene trimming. The study listed around 150 cytomegalovirus-associated TCR beta chains.

V was pared by 2 bases and J by 0 bases, with 7 bases between. Germline-derived CDR1 and CDR2 are KGHSH and LQKENI. This CDR3 is 14 amino acids long. Use of 60 Vbeta and 13 Jbeta primers characterized the PCR. The assay was immunoSEQ multiplex PCR, and TCRdb's table has in-frame clones only and misses some. This sample has 200,000 to 250,000 clones; approximately 84% occur once, and the top ten carry approximately 0.62%. As for this clone: What it binds is unknown.

The specimen sequenced was PBMCs. The sequence came from a woman in her thirties or forties in good health and CMV-seronegative. The rearrangement uses TRBV18 and TRBJ1-1, with D uncertain. This CDR3 is CASSPKQMNTEAFF. For the CDR3, the DNA is TGTGCCAGCTCACCAAAGCAAATGAACACTGAAGCTTTCTTT.